These 25 T cell receptor beta chains were sequenced from one sample in a study of Graves' ophthalmopathy and Graves' hyperthyroidism. Amplification of TCR beta CDR3 regions used RNA transcripts. Scientists carried out first-round RT-PCR using HTBI primers and then a second-round multiplex PCR. TCRdb called the multiplex PCR reads again in MiXCR, with one record for every CDR3 protein. This sample has around 1.1 million distinct CDR3 sequences; roughly 35% occur once, and the top ten carry around 10%. The specimen sequenced was peripheral blood or thyroid tissue (not recorded which). These receptors all come from an adult man with Graves' hyperthyroidism.

The chain links TRBV7-2 to TRBJ1-2; a weak D match, TRBD1 (5 bases). The germline CDR1 and CDR2 sequences are SGHTA and FQGNSA. This CDR3 contains 17 residues. V lost 6 bases and J 0 bases, leaving 20 bases between the germline ends. CDR3 amino acids: CASRSGARVKANYGYTF. The CDR3 region has the DNA TGTGCCAGCAGGTCCGGGGCCAGGGTGAAAGCTAACTATGGCTACACCTTC.

This clonotype occurred a few times. The chain combines TRBV15 with TRBJ2-6; D gene ambiguous. Germline V gene data show CDR1 as LNHNV and CDR2 as YYDKDF (reference sequence). With 6 bases removed from V and 2 bases from J, the gap between germline ends came to 5 bases. This CDR3 spans 13 amino acids. The CDR3 nucleotides are TGTGCCACCAGGGATACTGGGGCCAACGTCCTGACTTTC. This sequence encodes CATRDTGANVLTF.

Many counts were recorded for this clonotype. The chain has TRBV9 and TRBJ2-7, with D tentatively TRBD1 (6 bases). CDR3 length equals 16 residues. Trimming stripped 0 bases from V and 5 bases from J, with 18 bases between. Per germline, CDR1 SGDLS and CDR2 YYNGEE. The CDR3 coding sequence is TGTGCCAGCAGCGTAGGCTATCGGACAGTGGACGACGAGCAGTACTTC. This sequence encodes CASSVGYRTVDDEQYF.

The CDR3 DNA follows: TGTGCCGGACGACAAGGGGGCGCGGCTGGATTTTTAGAGACCCAGTACTTC. Residues: CAGRQGGAAGFLETQYF. The rearrangement links TRBV7-8 to TRBJ2-5; 7 bases are shared with TRBD1. The ends lost 11 bases at V and 4 bases at J; junction bases unmatched: 22. In germline, CDR1 is SGHVS, CDR2 FQNEAQ. The CDR3 spans 17 residues.

V usage is TRBV25-1 and J usage is TRBJ1-1; D gene ambiguous. Germline CDR1 MGHDK, CDR2 SYGVNS. This CDR3 comprises 14 residues. The V and J ends lost 5 bases and 5 bases respectively, with 15 bases between them. CDR3 sequence reads: CASSSHTGRTEAFF. DNA for the CDR3: TGTGCCAGCAGTTCCCATACCGGGAGAACTGAAGCTTTCTTT.

This clonotype was counted at least ten times. J is TRBJ2-6 and V is TRBV5-5; D is unresolved. This CDR3 is built from 17 residues. Germline values: CDR1 SGHKS, CDR2 YYEKEE (reference sequence). The V gene lost 0 bases and the J gene lost 0 bases, with 10 bases spanning the gap. CDR3 sequence reads: CASSLAEQNSGANVLTF. Here the CDR3 DNA reads TGTGCCAGCAGCTTGGCGGAACAGAACTCTGGGGCCAACGTCCTGACTTTC.

V and J are TRBV2 and TRBJ2-2, with 7 bases identical to TRBD1. After removal of 3 bases from V and 5 bases from J, the junction contained 6 bases not matched to a gene. Germline V gene sequence: CDR1 SNHLY, CDR2 FYNNEI. CDR3 length equals 15 residues. CDR3 coding DNA: TGTGCCAGCAGTGACGGACAGGTTTTAACCGGGGAGCTGTTTTTT. Amino acid sequence: CASSDGQVLTGELFF.

This clonotype was found a few times. The V call is TRBV19, the J call TRBJ2-7, with TRBD2 as a possible D gene (8 bases). The CDR3 consists of 16 residues. Germline V CDR1 and CDR2: LNHDA, SQIVND (reference sequence). V lost 5 bases and J lost 0, with 17 bases in between. The CDR3 region is CASSELADRSSYEQYF. The CDR3 DNA sequence: TGTGCCAGTAGTGAACTAGCGGACAGGAGCTCCTACGAGCAGTACTTC.

This clonotype has just a few counts. The chain is built from TRBV6-5 and TRBJ1-5; 8 bases match TRBD1. The V gene's germline CDR1 is MNHEY and CDR2 SVGAGI. The CDR3 loop spans 15 amino acids. The junction had 7 bases not matched to a gene; V was cut back by 5 bases and J by 4 bases. The CDR3: CASSQRTGKNQPQHF. In DNA form, the CDR3 reads TGTGCCAGCAGTCAAAGGACAGGGAAGAATCAGCCCCAGCATTTT.

V gene TRBV11-2 combines with J gene TRBJ1-6; 8 nucleotides agree with TRBD1. There are 14 residues in the CDR3. V was pared by 5 bases and J by 11 bases, with 8 bases of the junction left unmatched. The germline V gene encodes CDR1 SGHAT and CDR2 FQNNGV. CDR3 protein: CASSGSGQGTPLHF. The CDR3 DNA reads as TGTGCCAGCAGCGGCAGCGGACAGGGTACACCCCTCCACTTT.

There are many counts of this clonotype. The chain has TRBV7-2 and TRBJ2-7; D uncertain. The CDR3 is made up of 14 amino acids. Per germline, CDR1 SGHTA and CDR2 FQGNSA. The V end lost 1 base, the J end lost 2 bases, and 9 bases lay between the germline ends. This CDR3 reads CASSLDGRAYEQYF. The CDR3 DNA sequence: TGTGCCAGCAGCTTAGATGGACGGGCCTACGAGCAGTACTTC.

The table lists this clonotype with many counts. The CDR3, as DNA: TGTGCCAGCAGTTACCCTTCACCCCTCCACTTT. Translated: CASSYPSPLHF. The rearrangement joins TRBV28 to TRBJ1-6; D is ambiguous. V shed 4 bases and J shed 9 bases, with 4 bases lying between them. The CDR3 is 11 amino acids. The germline V gene encodes CDR1 MDHEN and CDR2 SYDVKM.

This clonotype was seen many times. The CDR3 DNA reads TGTGCCAGCAGCTTGGGGGGGACCTATGGCTACACCTTC. Translating it yields CASSLGGTYGYTF. This chain joins TRBV7-9 and TRBJ1-2, with D perhaps TRBD1 (5 bases). The V end lost 3 bases, the J end lost 4 bases, and 9 bases lay between the germline ends. The germline CDR1 and CDR2 sequences are SEHNR and FQNEAQ (reference sequence). The CDR3 covers 13 residues.

The chain is built from TRBV10-2 and TRBJ2-7; D remains unclear. This CDR3 comprises 15 residues. Trimming cost V 4 bases and J 2 bases, with 15 bases left between them. Looked up from germline, CDR1 is WSHSY and CDR2 is SAAADI. CDR3 nucleotide sequence: TGCGCCAGCAGTGCCGTCGCAGTCGTAACCTACGAGCAGTACTTC. Amino acids: CASSAVAVVTYEQYF.

At least ten counts were recorded for this clonotype. This chain links TRBV7-7 with TRBJ2-5, with D possibly being TRBD2 (6 bases). Deletions cut 1 base from V and 5 bases from J, with 11 bases between. This CDR3 region has 14 residues. Germline CDR1 is SSHAT and CDR2 is FNYEAQ (reference sequence). CDR3 residues: CASSLDGGFETQYF. The CDR3 DNA reads as TGTGCCAGCAGCTTAGACGGGGGATTTGAGACCCAGTACTTC.

DNA for the CDR3: TGTGCCAGTAGTATCGGGGGGGACAGGGGTCCCAAAACTAGCAATCAGCCCCAGCATTTT. Translated, it gives CASSIGGDRGPKTSNQPQHF. The chain joins TRBV19 to TRBJ1-5; 10 bases map to TRBD1. The CDR3 loop spans 20 amino acids. With 3 bases clipped from V and 0 bases from J, the junction kept 14 bases outside the gene matches. Germline CDR1 LNHDA, CDR2 SQIVND (reference sequence).

The gene calls are TRBV6-5 and TRBJ2-6; 8 bases are shared with TRBD1. After removal of 6 bases from V and 3 bases from J, the junction contained 16 bases not matched to a gene. The germline gives CDR1 MNHEY, CDR2 SVGAGI. CDR3 size: 19 residues. The CDR3 spells CASSSETYRGFGGANVLTF. The DNA of the CDR3 is TGTGCCAGCAGCTCCGAAACCTACAGGGGGTTCGGTGGGGCCAACGTCCTGACTTTC.

V is TRBV24-1 and J is TRBJ2-7; D may match TRBD1 or TRBD2 (5 bases each). Germline CDR1 reads KGHDR; CDR2 reads SFDVKD. The V end lost 7 bases, the J end lost 0 bases, and 12 bases lay between the germline ends. The length of the CDR3 is 14 residues. CDR3 nucleotides: TGTGCCACCAGATCACGGGGCAACTCCTACGAGCAGTACTTC. It translates to CATRSRGNSYEQYF.

The J gene is TRBJ2-2, the V gene TRBV7-8; D remains ambiguous. Trimming left V 1 base short and J 4 bases short, with 13 bases between. This CDR3 contains 16 residues. Germline CDR1 is SGHVS and CDR2 is FQNEAQ. CDR3 residues: CASSLGRVLITGELFF. CDR3 sequence (DNA): TGTGCCAGCAGCTTAGGTAGAGTTTTGATCACCGGGGAGCTGTTTTTT.

This clonotype was seen only a few times. The genes are TRBV7-3 and TRBJ1-4; D is unclear. The CDR3 is 15 residues long. V was clipped by 5 bases and J by 6 bases, with 16 bases between them. The V gene's germline CDR1 is SGHTA and CDR2 FQGTGA. The CDR3 DNA reads as TGTGCCAGCAGCCCTGGGAGGGCTTGGGATGAAAAACTGTTTTTT. Residues: CASSPGRAWDEKLFF.

The V gene is TRBV10-3, the J gene TRBJ2-7, with unresolved D. Germline CDR1 is ENHRY and CDR2 is SYGVKD. This CDR3 region has 13 residues. V dropped 10 bases and J dropped 4 bases, with 17 bases sitting between them. CDR3: CASTLKVDYEQYF. Here the CDR3 DNA reads TGTGCCAGCACCCTCAAAGTCGATTACGAGCAGTACTTC.

This clonotype was counted a few times. The chain has TRBV10-3 and TRBJ2-7, with 7 bases that match TRBD1. The CDR3 sequence is 15 residues long. Germline CDR1 reads ENHRY; CDR2 reads SYGVKD. Written as DNA, the CDR3 is TGTGCGAGCGCCGAGGGGGACAGAGAATCCTACGAGCAGTACTTC. Protein product: CASAEGDRESYEQYF.

In this sample, this clonotype turned up many times. The chain links TRBV9 to TRBJ2-7; weak D call: TRBD2 (6 bases). Germline lookup yields CDR1 SGDLS and CDR2 YYNGEE. The V and J ends lost 3 bases and 4 bases respectively, with 14 bases between them. CDR3 length: 14 residues. The CDR3 sequence: CASSGRDSSYEQYF. The CDR3 bases are TGTGCCAGCAGCGGACGGGACTCTTCGTACGAGCAGTACTTC.

This chain joins TRBV15 and TRBJ1-5; a weak D match, TRBD1 (6 bases). The CDR3 spans 15 residues. V lost 2 bases to trimming and J lost 0 bases, with 8 bases between them. The V gene's germline CDR1 is LNHNV and CDR2 YYDKDF (reference sequence). CDR3 sequence (DNA): TGTGCCACCAGCAGAAGACAGGATAGCAATCAGCCCCAGCATTTT. This codes for CATSRRQDSNQPQHF.

In its sample, this clonotype was seen many times. The J gene is TRBJ1-4, the V gene TRBV9; possibly TRBD1 for D (6 bases). CDR1 and CDR2 (germline): SGDLS, YYNGEE. The ends were cut back, 1 base at V and 8 bases at J, with 15 bases in the middle. The CDR3 has 15 amino acids. The CDR3 protein is CASSVTGQPTEKLFF. The CDR3 DNA is TGTGCCAGCAGCGTAACCGGACAGCCGACGGAAAAACTGTTTTTT.